There are many counts of the clone carrying this T cell receptor beta chain. These data come from a study of blood T cells in healthy people across ages. For the second PCR, which ran for about 6 to 11 cycles, a sample-barcoded 5' primer and a J-beta primer mix were used. Tags on each cDNA molecule came from a template-switch adaptor with 12 random nucleotides. TCRdb reprocessed the 5' RACE reads via MiXCR and lists one record per CDR3 protein. The sample contains roughly 680,000 distinct CDR3 sequences, about 21% of which appear only once. With each sample, at least 5 micrograms of total RNA were extracted. Sample: blood. This clonotype was obtained from a man aged 65-85 years in good health.

In DNA, the CDR3 is TGTGCCAGCAGCCAAGATACGGGTGTGGAGACCCAGTACTTC. This sequence encodes CASSQDTGVETQYF. V and J are TRBV14 and TRBJ2-5; no definite D call. The CDR3 sequence is 14 residues long. From germline, CDR1 is SGHDN and CDR2 FVKESK. The V gene lost 0 bases and the J gene lost 5 bases, with 10 bases spanning the gap. The variable domain in full, with the rest retrieved from reference TRBV14 and TRBJ2-5, is EAGVTQFPSHSVIEKGQTVTLRCDPISGHDNLYWYRRVMGKEIKFLLHFVKESKQDESGMPNNRFLAERTGGTYSTLKVQPAELEDSGVYFCASSQDTGVETQYFGPGTRLLVL.